Below are 22 T cell receptor beta chains sequenced from a single sample in a study of T-cell memory formation after mild COVID-19. MiXCR, run by TCRdb on the 5' RACE reads, gives a single entry per CDR3 protein. The sample consists of under 450,000 distinct CDR3 sequences, approximately 22% of them appearing once. Sequenced material: PBMCs or a T cell subset sorted from them (not recorded which). These receptors all come from a man younger than 30 who had mild COVID-19 (a few samples of this study predate the infection). Cell type and time point are not known.

In this sample, this clonotype turned up many times. The chain carries TRBV5-1 and TRBJ2-3, with a weak D call TRBD2 (6 bases). Trimming took off 3 bases at V and 4 bases at J, with 12 bases between the two ends. This CDR3 spans 14 amino acids. Germline V CDR1 and CDR2: SGHRS, YFSETQ. The CDR3 nucleotides are TGCGCCAGCAGCTGGAGGGCCGGGCCAGATACGCAGTATTTT. Translating it yields CASSWRAGPDTQYF. Together with reference TRBV5-1 and TRBJ2-3, the CDR3 gives the full variable domain: KAGVTQTPRYLIKTRGQQVTLSCSPISGHRSVSWYQQTPGQGLQFLFEYFSETQRNKGNFPGRFSGRQFSNSRSEMNVSTLELGDSALYLCASSWRAGPDTQYFGPGTRLTVL.

On this clonotype itself: One junction end does not reproduce the germline sequence, and a read error may be involved. The chain links TRBV7-3 to TRBJ2-3; 9 nucleotides match TRBD2. The CDR3 extends over 16 amino acids. The V gene's germline CDR1 is SGHTA and CDR2 FQGTGA. The CDR3 bases are TGTACCAGCAGCCCAGCCGCGGGGGGGAGCACAGATACGCAGTATTTT. The encoded protein is CTSSPAAGGSTDTQYF.

Only a few counts were recorded for this clonotype. The V call is TRBV4-2, the J call TRBJ2-1; D is perhaps TRBD1 or TRBD2 (7 bases each). Trimming cost V 1 base and J 13 bases, with 17 bases left between them. Germline loops: CDR1 LGHNA, CDR2 YNFKEQ. The CDR3 consists of 14 residues. The CDR3 region is CASSQGEQGGGQFF. For the CDR3, the DNA is TGTGCCAGCAGCCAAGGAGAGCAGGGAGGGGGCCAGTTCTTC.

V gene TRBV7-6 combines with J gene TRBJ2-3, with D unclear. V was pared by 4 bases and J by 4 bases, with 9 bases between. The CDR3 length is 13 residues. Germline V gene sequence: CDR1 SGHVS, CDR2 FNYEAQ. In DNA form, the CDR3 reads TGTGCCAGCAGCTCGGACCAAGCAGATACGCAGTATTTT. Amino acids: CASSSDQADTQYF. The full variable domain, in which reference TRBV7-6 and TRBJ2-3 provide the parts outside the CDR3, is GAGVSQSPRYKVTKRGQDVALRCDPISGHVSLYWYRQALGQGPEFLTYFNYEAQQDKSGLPNDRFSAERPEGSISTLTIQRTEQRDSAMYRCASSSDQADTQYFGPGTRLTVL.

The sample holds a few counts of this clonotype. The rearrangement links TRBV7-6 to TRBJ1-3, with 8 bases that match TRBD1. The CDR3 extends over 17 amino acids. Germline V gene sequence: CDR1 SGHVS, CDR2 FNYEAQ. Germline trimming cut 0 bases from V and 3 bases from J; bases unmatched to any gene: 7. CDR3 DNA sequence: TGTGCCAGCAGCTTAGCCCAGACAGGGGTTGGTGGAAACACCATATATTTT. This codes for CASSLAQTGVGGNTIYF.

V is TRBV20-1 and J is TRBJ2-5; D not resolved. V lost 1 base and J lost 1, with 7 bases in between. The CDR3 sequence is 13 residues long. Germline V gives CDR1 DFQATT, CDR2 SNEGSKA (reference sequence). This chain's CDR3 is CSARVASQETQYF. For the CDR3, the DNA is TGCAGTGCTAGAGTCGCCAGCCAAGAGACCCAGTACTTC.

This clonotype was observed at least ten times. V gene TRBV3-1 combines with J gene TRBJ1-1; D gene uncertain. The length of the CDR3 is 11 residues. The V and J ends lost 4 bases and 7 bases respectively, with 7 bases between them. Per germline, CDR1 LGHDT and CDR2 YNNKEL (reference sequence). The CDR3 protein is CASSRLDEAFF. In DNA, the CDR3 is TGTGCCAGCAGCCGCCTGGATGAAGCTTTCTTT.

CDR3 DNA sequence: TGTGCCAGCAGCGTAGGGACAGGGGAGGCCGGAAACACCATATATTTT. Protein sequence: CASSVGTGEAGNTIYF. The chain uses TRBV9 and TRBJ1-3; 9 bases map to TRBD1. The V segment lost 0 bases and the J segment 4 bases; nucleotides outside the gene matches: 5. Per the germline V gene, CDR1 is SGDLS and CDR2 is YYNGEE. The CDR3 sequence is 16 residues long. Full variable domain (missing parts from reference TRBV9 and TRBJ1-3): DSGVTQTPKHLITATGQRVTLRCSPRSGDLSVYWYQQSLDQGLQFLIQYYNGEERAKGNILERFSAQQFPDLHSELNLSSLELGDSALYFCASSVGTGEAGNTIYFGEGSWLTVV.

This clonotype was found a few times. The V and J genes are TRBV5-5 and TRBJ2-7; D may correspond to TRBD1 or TRBD2 (6 bases each). The germline V gene encodes CDR1 SGHKS and CDR2 YYEKEE (reference sequence). V was cut by 3 bases and J by 4 bases, with 14 bases left in between. The CDR3 covers 14 residues. DNA of the CDR3: TGTGCCAGCAGCTGGAGGGACACCTCATACGAGCAGTACGTC. Translating gives CASSWRDTSYEQYV.

This clonotype was seen a handful of times. This rearrangement joins TRBV5-4 to TRBJ2-5; D uncertain. The germline V and J ends were trimmed by 4 bases and 7 bases, with 8 bases remaining between them. Germline values: CDR1 SGHNT, CDR2 YYREEE (reference sequence). The CDR3 is 11 residues long. DNA of the CDR3: TGTGCCAGCAGCCGATTCGGGACCCAGTACTTC. Translating it yields CASSRFGTQYF.

This clonotype was counted a few times. At one of its ends the junction is not consistent with the germline gene, which may arise from a read error. The CDR3 loop reads CASSPSGEATATQYF. DNA for the CDR3: TGCGCCAGCAGCCCTAGCGGGGAGGCCACAGCTACGCAGTATTTT. The chain links TRBV5-1 to TRBJ2-3; TRBD2 aligns across 9 bases. The germline gives CDR1 SGHRS, CDR2 YFSETQ. CDR3 size: 15 residues.

The chain couples TRBV5-1 to TRBJ2-2; no firm D call. Germline V gene lookup returns CDR1 SGHRS and CDR2 YFSETQ. The V and J ends lost 1 base and 6 bases respectively, with 10 bases between them. This CDR3 comprises 14 residues. CDR3 sequence reads: CASSLSGSAGELFF. The CDR3 DNA reads as TGCGCCAGCAGCTTGTCCGGGTCGGCCGGGGAGCTGTTTTTT. The full variable domain, its missing parts supplied by reference TRBV5-1 and TRBJ2-2, is KAGVTQTPRYLIKTRGQQVTLSCSPISGHRSVSWYQQTPGQGLQFLFEYFSETQRNKGNFPGRFSGRQFSNSRSEMNVSTLELGDSALYLCASSLSGSAGELFFGEGSRLTVL.

The chain employs TRBV12-3 or TRBV12-4 and TRBJ2-7; 15 nucleotides align to TRBD2. Trimming at V came to 5 bases and at J to 1 base, leaving 6 bases not matched to a gene. The CDR3 has 17 amino acids. CDR3 protein: CASSLGTSGGLSYEQYF. CDR3 sequence (DNA): TGTGCCAGCAGTCTCGGGACTAGCGGGGGGCTTTCCTACGAGCAGTACTTC.

The chain combines TRBV20-1 with TRBJ2-7; D is undetermined. The germline V and J ends were trimmed by 3 bases and 3 bases, with 15 bases remaining between them. CDR1 is DFQATT and CDR2 is SNEGSKA in the germline V gene (reference sequence). The CDR3 contains 14 residues. The CDR3 reads CSARFRAGDYEQYF. The DNA of the CDR3 is TGCAGTGCTAGGTTCCGGGCTGGGGACTACGAGCAGTACTTC.

This clonotype came up a few times. The chain carries TRBV27 and TRBJ1-6, with unresolved D. V lost 3 bases to trimming and J lost 4 bases, with 13 bases between them. This CDR3 region has 16 residues. Germline V gene data show CDR1 as MNHEY and CDR2 as SMNVEV (reference sequence). As DNA, the CDR3 is TGTGCCAGCAGTTTTTGGGAGACCTTATATAATTCACCCCTCCACTTT. Encoded protein: CASSFWETLYNSPLHF.

This clonotype was picked up a small number of times. V is TRBV9 and J is TRBJ1-1; D gene unclear. V was clipped by 2 bases and J by 4 bases, with 12 bases between them. This CDR3 is 14 amino acids long. Per the germline V gene, CDR1 is SGDLS and CDR2 is YYNGEE. The CDR3 coding sequence is TGTGCCAGCAGCGTTGACGGATCGGGCACTGAAGCTTTCTTT. It yields the protein CASSVDGSGTEAFF.

This clonotype was picked up a small number of times. This chain connects TRBV6-5 to TRBJ2-5, with a weak D call TRBD2 (6 bases). Trimming stripped 5 bases from V and 2 bases from J, with 15 bases between. Germline CDR1 MNHEY, CDR2 SVGAGI. This CDR3 has 15 residues. The CDR3 DNA reads TGTGCCAGCAGTACGAGTGGCGGGGCACAAGAGACCCAGTACTTC. The encoded protein is CASSTSGGAQETQYF.

This chain links TRBV19 with TRBJ2-1, with D possibly TRBD1 on 6 matching bases. The V and J ends lost 1 base and 6 bases respectively, with 10 bases between them. The CDR3 is made up of 14 amino acids. CDR1 is LNHDA, CDR2 SQIVND, per germline (reference sequence). CDR3 in amino acids: CASSIGGHFNEQFF. The CDR3 DNA reads as TGTGCCAGTAGTATAGGGGGACACTTCAATGAGCAGTTCTTC. Supplemented by reference TRBV19 and TRBJ2-1, the full variable domain reads DGGITQSPKYLFRKEGQNVTLSCEQNLNHDAMYWYRQDPGQGLRLIYYSQIVNDFQKGDIAEGYSVSREKKESFPLTVTSAQKNPTAFYLCASSIGGHFNEQFFGPGTRLTVL.

The chain recombines TRBV20-1 with TRBJ2-3; 10 positions match TRBD2. V was pared by 2 bases and J by 5 bases, with 13 bases of the junction left unmatched. The germline V gene has CDR1 DFQATT and CDR2 SNEGSKA (reference sequence). This CDR3 spans 17 amino acids. The CDR3 is CSARMVTLAGQGDTQYF. In DNA, the CDR3 is TGCAGTGCTAGAATGGTTACACTAGCGGGGCAGGGAGATACGCAGTATTTT.

This clonotype came up a few times. The chain couples TRBV5-6 to TRBJ2-5; TRBD1 matches 7 bases. The germline gives CDR1 SGHDT, CDR2 YYEEEE. This CDR3 has 14 amino acids. With 5 bases clipped from V and 3 bases from J, the junction kept 7 bases outside the gene matches. The CDR3 region is CASRKTGLEETQYF. Here the CDR3 DNA reads TGTGCCAGCAGAAAGACAGGGTTGGAAGAGACCCAGTACTTC.

This clonotype was detected a few times. The chain has TRBV7-2 and TRBJ1-4; D remains ambiguous. Germline assignment: CDR1 SGHTA and CDR2 FQGNSA. Trimming took 1 base from V and 8 from J, leaving 11 bases between them. The CDR3 consists of 14 residues. The CDR3 DNA is TGTGCCAGCAGCTTAGAGCTCGCCGACGAAAAACTGTTTTTT. This codes for CASSLELADEKLFF.

V is TRBV5-5 and J is TRBJ1-4; D remains unclear. The CDR3 sequence is 13 residues long. V lost 0 bases, J lost 6 bases, and 6 bases lay in between. CDR1 SGHKS and CDR2 YYEKEE come from the germline V gene (reference sequence). CDR3 coding DNA: TGTGCCAGCAGCTTGGGTCGATATGAAAAACTGTTTTTT. Translating it yields CASSLGRYEKLFF.